The 7 T cell receptor beta chains below all came from one sample that was sequenced in a study. One entry per CDR3 protein results from TCRdb running MiXCR on the 5' RACE reads. This sample yields 45,000 to 55,000 distinct CDR3 sequences, of which approximately 23% are seen a single time; 2.5% to 4% belongs to the top ten. Sequenced sample: tumor-infiltrating naive CD4+ T cells sorted from the breast tumor. Indicated subset: naive CD4+ T cells, CD4+CD45RA+CD25-. The source is a female donor with breast cancer.

The chain couples TRBV6-2 or TRBV6-3 to TRBJ1-5; 7 bases agree with TRBD1. V shed 4 bases and J 7 bases; nucleotides not matched to a gene: 4. Looked up from germline, CDR1 is MNHEY and CDR2 is SVGEGT. The CDR3 consists of 13 residues. CDR3 residues: CASSSDRIQPQHF. CDR3 nucleotides: TGTGCCAGCAGTTCGGACAGGATCCAGCCCCAGCATTTT.

This clonotype has a handful of counts. This sequence joins TRBV6-4 and TRBJ2-6; D gene unclear. The CDR3 consists of 17 residues. Trimming cost V 7 bases and J 0 bases, with 16 bases left between them. CDR1 is MRHNA and CDR2 is SNTAGT in the germline V gene. In DNA form, the CDR3 reads TGTGCCAGCAATCGCGACGGAAGATACTCTGGGGCCAACGTCCTGACTTTC. Protein product: CASNRDGRYSGANVLTF.

This clonotype has more than one count but fewer than ten. The chain carries TRBV7-9 and TRBJ1-5; D gene unclear. V lost 2 bases and J lost 7, with 3 bases in between. CDR1 is SEHNR and CDR2 is FQNEAQ in the germline V gene (reference sequence). The CDR3 has 11 residues. The CDR3 DNA is TGTGCCAGCAGCTTAAACCAGCCCCAGCATTTT. This gives the protein CASSLNQPQHF.

The chain employs TRBV18 and TRBJ2-5, with D unresolved. V gave up 3 bases and J gave up 2 bases, with 7 bases separating them. The CDR3 has 13 residues. Per the germline V gene, CDR1 is KGHSH and CDR2 is LQKENI. CDR3 region: CASSPGRQETQYF. The CDR3 DNA follows: TGTGCCAGCTCACCTGGCCGACAAGAGACCCAGTACTTC.

This clonotype was picked up many times. This sequence joins TRBV20-1 and TRBJ2-7, with D possibly TRBD1 on 6 matching bases. CDR1 is DFQATT, CDR2 SNEGSKA, per germline (reference sequence). Trimming shortened V by 7 bases and J by 4 bases, and 11 bases separated the two germline ends. This CDR3 has 11 residues. The CDR3 coding sequence is TGCAGTGTGCGGACAGCGTACGAGCAGTACTTC. It is translated as CSVRTAYEQYF.

This clonotype was observed a handful of times. This chain joins TRBV27 and TRBJ2-7; maybe TRBD1 (6 bases). The CDR3 length is 13 residues. Germline V gives CDR1 MNHEY, CDR2 SMNVEV (reference sequence). Trimming removed 2 bases from V and 3 bases from J, with 8 bases in between. CDR3 sequence reads: CASSLLTGYEQYF. In DNA form, the CDR3 reads TGTGCCAGCAGTTTACTGACAGGCTACGAGCAGTACTTC.

This clonotype has more than one count but fewer than ten. The rearrangement uses TRBV29-1 and TRBJ2-7, with D possibly TRBD1 on 6 matching bases. With 6 bases removed from V and 4 bases from J, the gap between germline ends came to 16 bases. This CDR3 has 13 amino acids. Germline CDR1 and CDR2: SQVTM and ANQGSEA. The DNA of the CDR3 is TGCAGCGTCCAAACAGGGAATATGTACGAGCAGTACTTC. This sequence encodes CSVQTGNMYEQYF.